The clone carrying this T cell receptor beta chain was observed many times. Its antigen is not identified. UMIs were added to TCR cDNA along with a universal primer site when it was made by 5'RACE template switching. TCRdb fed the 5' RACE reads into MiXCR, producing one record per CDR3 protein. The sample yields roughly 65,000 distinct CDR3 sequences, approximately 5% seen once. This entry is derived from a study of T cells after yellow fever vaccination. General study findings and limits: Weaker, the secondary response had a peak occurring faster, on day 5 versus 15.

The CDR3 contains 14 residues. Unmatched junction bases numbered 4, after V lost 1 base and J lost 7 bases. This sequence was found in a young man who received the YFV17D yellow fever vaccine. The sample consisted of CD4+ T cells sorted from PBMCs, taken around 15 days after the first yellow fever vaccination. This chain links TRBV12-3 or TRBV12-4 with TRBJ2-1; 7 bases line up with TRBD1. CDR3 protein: CASSLVTGVNEQFF. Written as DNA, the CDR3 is TGTGCCAGCAGTTTAGTAACAGGGGTTAATGAGCAGTTCTTC.